This section outlines one T cell receptor beta chain sequence together with its context. No antigen is known for it. The sample carries other DNA sequences with the same CDR3. This sample stems from a study of shared clonotypes between healthy human individuals. Overall study context: The study enrolled a couple of women and three men aged 18 to 49. General study results and limits: Among the subsets, naive ones generally showed larger estimated richness than memory ones.

Terminally differentiated effector memory CD45RA+ cells were left out of the naive CD8 fraction, which was CD45RO-negative and positively selected for CCR7. The protocol was immunoSEQ multiplex PCR, while the TCRdb copy is restricted to in-frame clones and leaves out a portion. The table shows about 1,900,000 clones, with approximately 94% occurring only once. The ends were cut back, 3 bases at V and 0 bases at J, with 9 bases in the middle. The CDR3 length is 15 residues. Germline loops: CDR1 MNHNS, CDR2 SASEGT. This TCR was sampled from a young man in good health. The V gene is TRBV6-1, the J gene TRBJ1-3, with a tentative D call TRBD1 (5 bases). The specimen was naive CD8+ T cells sorted from blood. The CDR3 nucleotides read TGTGCCAGCAGTGAGGGACGATCCTCTGGAAACACCATATATTTT. This translates into CASSEGRSSGNTIYF.